The sample holds a few counts of the clone carrying this T cell receptor beta chain. The antigen is not known. The sample is drawn from a study of cytomegalovirus exposure and HLA in healthy donors. Findings and limits, study-wide: Later analysis showed most CMV-associated TCR beta chains appearing HLA-restricted.

The CDR3 consists of 14 residues. Germline V gene lookup returns CDR1 SGHKS and CDR2 YYEKEE (reference sequence). V was clipped by 4 bases and J by 3 bases, with 10 bases between them. The PCR had 60 Vbeta and 13 Jbeta primers. Assay used: immunoSEQ multiplex PCR; TCRdb lists only in-frame clones, some missing. Of more than 85,000 clones in the sample, 69% were seen once. Sample: PBMCs. The source is a man aged 30 to 45 in good health and CMV-seronegative. The V gene is TRBV5-5, the J gene TRBJ2-2; the D gene is possibly TRBD2 (6 bases). Written as DNA, the CDR3 is TGTGCCAGCAGCCAGGGACTCGACACCGGGGAGCTGTTTTTT. The encoded protein is CASSQGLDTGELFF.